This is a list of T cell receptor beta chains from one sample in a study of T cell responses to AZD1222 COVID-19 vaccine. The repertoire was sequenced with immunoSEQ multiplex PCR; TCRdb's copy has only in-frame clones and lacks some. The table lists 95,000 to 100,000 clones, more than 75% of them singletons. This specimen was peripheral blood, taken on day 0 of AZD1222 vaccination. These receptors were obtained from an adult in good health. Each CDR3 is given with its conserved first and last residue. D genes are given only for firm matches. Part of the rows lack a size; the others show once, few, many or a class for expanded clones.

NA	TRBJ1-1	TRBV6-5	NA	CASTGPPVNTEAFF	TGTGCCAGCACAGGGCCACCGGTGAACACTGAAGCTTTCTTT
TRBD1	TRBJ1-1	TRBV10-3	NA	CAITAGGGTEAFF	TGTGCCATCACCGCAGGGGGGGGAACTGAAGCTTTCTTT
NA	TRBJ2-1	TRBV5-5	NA	CASSLALEEFF	TGTGCCAGCAGCTTGGCCTTGGAGGAGTTCTTC
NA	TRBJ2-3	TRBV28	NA	CASSQMADTQYF	TGTGCCAGCAGTCAGATGGCAGATACGCAGTATTTT
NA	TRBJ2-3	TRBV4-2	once	CASSPRGERTDTQYF	TGTGCCAGCAGCCCTAGGGGAGAACGCACAGATACGCAGTATTTT
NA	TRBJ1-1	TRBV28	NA	CASSPRRLNTEAFF	TGTGCCAGCAGTCCAAGACGGTTGAACACTGAAGCTTTCTTT
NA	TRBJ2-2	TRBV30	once	CAWTKANTGELFF	TGTGCCTGGACCAAGGCGAACACCGGGGAGCTGTTTTTT
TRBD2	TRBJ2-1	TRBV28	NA	CASTSTSGSLYNEQFF	TGTGCCAGCACCTCGACTAGCGGGAGCCTCTACAATGAGCAGTTCTTC
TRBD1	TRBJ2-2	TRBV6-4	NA	CASNGTVKGTGELFF	TGTGCCAGCAACGGGACAGTGAAGGGGACCGGGGAGCTGTTTTTT
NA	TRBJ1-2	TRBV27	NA	CASRTPNYGYTF	TGTGCCAGCCGCACTCCTAACTATGGCTACACCTTC
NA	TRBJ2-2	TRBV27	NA	CASSLGPGELFF	TGTGCCAGCAGTCTTGGGCCCGGGGAGCTGTTTTTT
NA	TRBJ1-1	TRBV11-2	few	CASSLLTGTNTEAFF	TGTGCCAGCAGCCTCCTGACAGGAACGAACACTGAAGCTTTCTTT
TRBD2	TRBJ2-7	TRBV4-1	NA	CASSQGSGAPHEQYF	TGCGCCAGCAGCCAAGGAAGCGGGGCCCCCCACGAGCAGTACTTC
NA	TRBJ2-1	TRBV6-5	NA	CASQGGGPVGLFF	TGTGCCAGTCAGGGCGGAGGGCCCGTGGGTCTGTTCTTC
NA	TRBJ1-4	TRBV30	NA	CAWNRVTNEKLFF	TGTGCCTGGAACAGGGTAACTAATGAAAAACTGTTTTTT
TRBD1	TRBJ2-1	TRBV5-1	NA	CASSLSIGTEIGNEQFF	TGCGCCAGCAGCCTATCAATTGGGACAGAAATCGGGAATGAGCAGTTCTTC
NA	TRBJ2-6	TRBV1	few	CTRSSGGRSGANVLTF	TGCACCAGATCAAGCGGTGGTAGATCTGGGGCCAACGTCCTGACTTTC
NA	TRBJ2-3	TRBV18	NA	CASSPTRGSTDTQYF	TGTGCCAGCTCCCCAACGCGGGGATCCACAGATACGCAGTATTTT
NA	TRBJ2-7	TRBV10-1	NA	CASSPFKEGYEQYF	TGCGCCAGCAGCCCTTTTAAGGAGGGCTACGAGCAGTACTTC
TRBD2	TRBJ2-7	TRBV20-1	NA	CSARGLADPSYEQYF	TGCAGTGCTCGTGGACTAGCGGATCCCTCCTACGAGCAGTACTTC